A single sample gave rise to the 5 T cell receptor beta chains below, sequenced in a study of T cell responses to AZD1222 COVID-19 vaccine. TCRdb's table, derived via immunoSEQ multiplex PCR, lists solely in-frame clones and lacks some. Here the sample spans 150,000 to 200,000 clones, 75% to 90% being singletons. The source was peripheral blood, collected on day 0 of AZD1222 vaccination. The receptor set was obtained from an adult in good health.

The chain couples TRBV28 to TRBJ2-7, with D tentatively TRBD1 (5 bases). Germline loops: CDR1 MDHEN, CDR2 SYDVKM. The length of the CDR3 is 17 residues. Between the trimmed V and J ends, which lost 1 base and 0 bases, there was a span of 16 bases. The CDR3 nucleotides are TGTGCCAGCAGTTTATCCGAAGACAGCCGGACCTCCTACGAGCAGTACTTC. Amino acids: CASSLSEDSRTSYEQYF.

The chain carries TRBV4-2 and TRBJ2-5; 8 nucleotides line up with TRBD2. The V and J ends lost 1 base and 5 bases, in that order; junction bases with no gene match: 9. Per the germline V gene, CDR1 is LGHNA and CDR2 is YNFKEQ. CDR3 length equals 16 residues. The CDR3 bases are TGTGCCAGCAGCCAAGGGACGGGGGGGCCAGAGGAGACCCAGTACTTC. Its translation is CASSQGTGGPEETQYF.

The J gene is TRBJ1-6, the V gene TRBV7-6; D gene unclear. The CDR3 contains 14 residues. Trimming left V 5 bases short and J 8 bases short, with 13 bases between. Germline loops: CDR1 SGHVS, CDR2 FNYEAQ. DNA of the CDR3: TGTGCCAGCAGCCCCCGCCCCGTTGATTCACCCCTCCACTTT. It translates to CASSPRPVDSPLHF.

The chain joins TRBV30 to TRBJ1-2; D not resolved. From germline, CDR1 is GTSNPN and CDR2 SVGIG (reference sequence). Trimming removed 7 bases at V and 6 bases at J, with 12 bases between. The CDR3 totals 11 residues. This CDR3 reads CASQTPHGYTF. The CDR3 DNA reads as TGTGCCTCCCAGACCCCCCATGGCTACACCTTC.

J is TRBJ2-7 and V is TRBV19, with D possibly matching TRBD2 (5 bases). CDR1 is LNHDA and CDR2 is SQIVND in the germline V gene (reference sequence). V lost 5 bases to trimming and J lost 2 bases, with 16 bases between them. The CDR3 has 15 residues. CDR3 sequence reads: CASSENTGKPYEQYF. The CDR3 nucleotides are TGTGCCAGTAGTGAGAATACGGGGAAACCCTACGAGCAGTACTTC.